This T cell receptor beta chain was profiled in a study of regulatory T cells in long-lasting Graves disease. Study findings and constraints: Whereas about 870 public clonotypes were shared by new patients, persistent patients shared more, at 2,500 to 3,500. Persistent cases favored TRBV28, TRBJ1-2 and TRBJ2-5.

In building TCR beta libraries, iRepertoire HTBI primers were used together with Arm-PCR of CDR3 regions. A single record per CDR3 protein comes from TCRdb applying MiXCR to the multiplex PCR reads. The sample consists of about 350,000 distinct CDR3 sequences, 16% of them appearing once. The germline gives CDR1 SEHNR, CDR2 FQNEAQ (reference sequence). V was shortened by 4 bases and J by 3 bases, with 15 bases between the two germline ends. This CDR3 comprises 15 residues. Stated time point: newly diagnosed GD, antithyroid drugs for less than 3 months. Construction of the TCR library relied on RNA isolated from PBMCs. This clonotype was seen many times. Its antigen is still unknown. This sample also belongs to another study, concerning T cells in Graves' hyperthyroidism and ophthalmopathy. Per that paper: Uncontrolled infection, other autoimmune disease, pregnancy or lactation disqualified patients from enrolment. The model foresaw ophthalmopathy a median approximately 6.1 months prior to onset.

This TCR came from a man aged 40-49 years with Graves disease. The rearrangement uses TRBV7-9 and TRBJ2-5; D possibly matches TRBD1 or TRBD2 (5 bases each). The specimen comprised peripheral blood mononuclear cells (PBMCs), sampled at new diagnosis, from a patient treated with antithyroid drugs. CDR3 protein: CASSWRGAEEETQYF. CDR3 coding DNA: TGTGCCAGCAGCTGGCGAGGGGCGGAGGAAGAGACCCAGTACTTC.